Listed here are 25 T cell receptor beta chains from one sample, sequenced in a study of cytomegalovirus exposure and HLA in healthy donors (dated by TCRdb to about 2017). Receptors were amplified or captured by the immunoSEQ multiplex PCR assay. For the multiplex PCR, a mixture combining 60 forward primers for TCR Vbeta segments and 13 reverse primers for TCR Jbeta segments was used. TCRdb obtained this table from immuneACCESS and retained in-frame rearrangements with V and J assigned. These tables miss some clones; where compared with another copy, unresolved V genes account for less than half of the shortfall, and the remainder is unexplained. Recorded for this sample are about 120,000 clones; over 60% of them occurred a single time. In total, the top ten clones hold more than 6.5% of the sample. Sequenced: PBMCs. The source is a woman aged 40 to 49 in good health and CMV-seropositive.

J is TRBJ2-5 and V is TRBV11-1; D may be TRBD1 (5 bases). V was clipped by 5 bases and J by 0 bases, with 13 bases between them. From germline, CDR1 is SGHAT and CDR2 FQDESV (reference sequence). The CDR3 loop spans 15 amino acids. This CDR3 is CASSPLARDQETQYF. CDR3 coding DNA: TGTGCCAGCAGCCCCCTGGCCAGGGACCAAGAGACCCAGTACTTC.

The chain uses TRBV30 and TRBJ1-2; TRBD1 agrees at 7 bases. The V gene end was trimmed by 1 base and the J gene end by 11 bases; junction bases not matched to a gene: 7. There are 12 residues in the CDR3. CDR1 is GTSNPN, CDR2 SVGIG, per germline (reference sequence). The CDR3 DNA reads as TGTGCCTGGAGTGAGGCGACAGGGAGGTACACCTTC. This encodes CAWSEATGRYTF.

The DNA of the CDR3 is TGTGCCAGCAGTCCAGGGGGGAGTAACTATGGCTACACCTTC. Its protein product is CASSPGGSNYGYTF. The genes are TRBV28 and TRBJ1-2; 7 nucleotides agree with TRBD1. CDR1 and CDR2 from the germline V gene are MDHEN and SYDVKM. The CDR3 totals 14 residues. Trimming cost V 5 bases and J 1 base; bases outside gene matches: 4.

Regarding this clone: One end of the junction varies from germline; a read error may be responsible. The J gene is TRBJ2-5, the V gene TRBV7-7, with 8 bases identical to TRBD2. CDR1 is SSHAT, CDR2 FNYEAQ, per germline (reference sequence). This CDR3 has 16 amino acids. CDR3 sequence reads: CASSLDVSGGQETQYF. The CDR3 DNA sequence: TGTGCTAGCAGCTTAGACGTCTCGGGGGGGCAAGAGACCCAGTACTTC. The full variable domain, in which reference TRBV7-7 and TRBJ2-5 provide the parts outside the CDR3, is GAGVSQSPRYKVTKRGQDVTLRCDPISSHATLYWYQQALGQGPEFLTYFNYEAQPDKSGLPSDRFSAERPEGSISTLTIQRTEQRDSAMYRCASSLDVSGGQETQYFGPGTRLLVL.

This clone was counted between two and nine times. The CDR3, as DNA: TGTGCCAGCAGCTTAGGGGCAGGGGGCGGCTACACCTTC. Amino acid sequence: CASSLGAGGGYTF. V usage is TRBV7-6 and J usage is TRBJ1-2, with TRBD1 matching 8 bases. V shed 1 base, J shed 8 bases, and the junction held 3 bases outside the gene matches. The CDR3 spans 13 residues. Germline lookup yields CDR1 SGHVS and CDR2 FNYEAQ.

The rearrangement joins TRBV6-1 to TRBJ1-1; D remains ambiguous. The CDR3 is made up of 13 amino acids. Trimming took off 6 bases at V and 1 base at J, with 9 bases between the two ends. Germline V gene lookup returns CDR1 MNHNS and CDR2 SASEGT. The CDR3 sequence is CASSRDWNTEAFF. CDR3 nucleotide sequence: TGTGCCAGCAGCCGAGACTGGAACACTGAAGCTTTCTTT.

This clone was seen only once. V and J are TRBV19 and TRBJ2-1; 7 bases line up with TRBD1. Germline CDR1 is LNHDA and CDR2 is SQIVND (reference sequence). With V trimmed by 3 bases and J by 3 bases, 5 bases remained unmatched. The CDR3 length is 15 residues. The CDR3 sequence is CASSIGTVDYNEQFF. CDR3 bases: TGTGCCAGTAGTATCGGGACAGTCGACTACAATGAGCAGTTCTTC.

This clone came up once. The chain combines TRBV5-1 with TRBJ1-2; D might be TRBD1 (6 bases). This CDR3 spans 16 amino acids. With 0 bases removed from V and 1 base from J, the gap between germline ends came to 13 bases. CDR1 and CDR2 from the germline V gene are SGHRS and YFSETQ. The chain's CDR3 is CASSLALDSDNYGYTF. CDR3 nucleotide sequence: TGCGCCAGCAGCTTGGCCTTGGACAGCGATAACTATGGCTACACCTTC.

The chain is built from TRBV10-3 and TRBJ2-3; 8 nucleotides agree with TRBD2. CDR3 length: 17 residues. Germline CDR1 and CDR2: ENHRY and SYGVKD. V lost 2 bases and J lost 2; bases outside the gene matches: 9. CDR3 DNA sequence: TGTGCCATCAGTGAGAACGGGAGGGCCCGGGTCACAGATACGCAGTATTTT. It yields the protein CAISENGRARVTDTQYF.

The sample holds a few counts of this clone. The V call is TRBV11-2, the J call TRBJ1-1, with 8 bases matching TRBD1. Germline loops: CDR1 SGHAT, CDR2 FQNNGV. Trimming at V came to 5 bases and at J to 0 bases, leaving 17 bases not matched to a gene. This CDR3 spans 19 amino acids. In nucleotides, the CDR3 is TGTGCCAGCAGCCTACTCAGACCTCCAGGGGGCACGATGAACACTGAAGCTTTCTTT. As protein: CASSLLRPPGGTMNTEAFF.

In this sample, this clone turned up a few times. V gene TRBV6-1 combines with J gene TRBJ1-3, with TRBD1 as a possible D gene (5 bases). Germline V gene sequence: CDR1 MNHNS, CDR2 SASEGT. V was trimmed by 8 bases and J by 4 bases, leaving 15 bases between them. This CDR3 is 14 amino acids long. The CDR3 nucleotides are TGTGCCAGCTCAGCGGGGGTATTGGGAAACACCATATATTTT. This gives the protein CASSAGVLGNTIYF.

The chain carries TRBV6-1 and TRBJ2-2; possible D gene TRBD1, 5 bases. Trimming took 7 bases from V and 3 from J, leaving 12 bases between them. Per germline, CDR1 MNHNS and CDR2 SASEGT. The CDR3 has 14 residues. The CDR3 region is CASMGEGDTGELFF. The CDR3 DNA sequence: TGTGCCAGCATGGGTGAAGGGGACACCGGGGAGCTGTTTTTT.

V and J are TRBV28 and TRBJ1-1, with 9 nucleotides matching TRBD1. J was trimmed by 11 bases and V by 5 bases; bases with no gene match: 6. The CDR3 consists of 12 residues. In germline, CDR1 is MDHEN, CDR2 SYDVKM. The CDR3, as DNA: TGTGCCAGCAGTGACCGGGACAGGGCTGCTTTCTTT. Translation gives CASSDRDRAAFF.

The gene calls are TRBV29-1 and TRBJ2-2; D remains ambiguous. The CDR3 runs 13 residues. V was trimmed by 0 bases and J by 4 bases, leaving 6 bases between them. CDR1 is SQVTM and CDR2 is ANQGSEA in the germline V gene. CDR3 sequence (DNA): TGCAGCGTTGAAGACAGGCCCACCGGGGAGCTGTTTTTT. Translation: CSVEDRPTGELFF.

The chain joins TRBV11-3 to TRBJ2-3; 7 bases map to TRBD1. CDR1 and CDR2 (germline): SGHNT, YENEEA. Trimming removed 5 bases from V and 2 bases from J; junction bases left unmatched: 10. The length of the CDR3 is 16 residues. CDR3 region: CASSPPVGTATDTQYF. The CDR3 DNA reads TGTGCCAGCAGCCCCCCCGTCGGGACAGCCACAGATACGCAGTATTTT.

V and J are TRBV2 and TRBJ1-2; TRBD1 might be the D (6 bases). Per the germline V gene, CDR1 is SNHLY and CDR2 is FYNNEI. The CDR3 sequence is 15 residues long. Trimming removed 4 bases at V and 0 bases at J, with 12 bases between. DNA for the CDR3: TGTGCCAGCAGTGTTACAGGGCTAGCTAACTATGGCTACACCTTC. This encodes CASSVTGLANYGYTF.

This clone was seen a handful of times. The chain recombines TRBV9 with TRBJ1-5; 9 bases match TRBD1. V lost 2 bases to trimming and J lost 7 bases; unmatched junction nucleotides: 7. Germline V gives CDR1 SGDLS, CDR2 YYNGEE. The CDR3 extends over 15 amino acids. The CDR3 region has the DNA TGTGCCAGCAGCGTGACAGGGGGGGAAACACAGCCCCAGCATTTT. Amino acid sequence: CASSVTGGETQPQHF.

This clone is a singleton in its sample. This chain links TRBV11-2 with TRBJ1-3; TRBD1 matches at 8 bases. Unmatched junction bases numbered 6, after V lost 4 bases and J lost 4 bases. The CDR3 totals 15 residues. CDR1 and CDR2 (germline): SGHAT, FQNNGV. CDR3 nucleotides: TGTGCCAGCAGCTCCACAGGGGGTTCGGGAAACACCATATATTTT. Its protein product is CASSSTGGSGNTIYF.

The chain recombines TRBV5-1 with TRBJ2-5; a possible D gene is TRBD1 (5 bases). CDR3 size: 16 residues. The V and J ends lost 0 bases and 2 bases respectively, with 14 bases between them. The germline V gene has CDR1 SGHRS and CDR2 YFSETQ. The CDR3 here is CASSLAPGLKQETQYF. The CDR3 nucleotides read TGCGCCAGCAGCTTGGCCCCAGGGTTGAAGCAAGAGACCCAGTACTTC.

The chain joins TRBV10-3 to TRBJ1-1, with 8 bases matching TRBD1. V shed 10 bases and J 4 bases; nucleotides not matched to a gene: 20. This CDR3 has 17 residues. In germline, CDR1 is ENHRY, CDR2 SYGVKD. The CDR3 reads CATVGVQGAVDLTEAFF. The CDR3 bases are TGTGCCACCGTCGGGGTCCAGGGGGCCGTCGATCTCACTGAAGCTTTCTTT.

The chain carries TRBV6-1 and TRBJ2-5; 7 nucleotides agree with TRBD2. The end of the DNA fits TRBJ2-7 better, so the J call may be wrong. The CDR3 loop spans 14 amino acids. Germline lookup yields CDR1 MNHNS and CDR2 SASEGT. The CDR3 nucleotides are TGTGCCAGCAGGGACCCGGGGGGTAGCCACGAGCAGTACTTC. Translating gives CASRDPGGSHEQYF.

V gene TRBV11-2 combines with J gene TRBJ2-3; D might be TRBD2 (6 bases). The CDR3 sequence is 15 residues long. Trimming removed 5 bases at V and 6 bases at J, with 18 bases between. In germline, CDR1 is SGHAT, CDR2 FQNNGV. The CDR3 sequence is CASSPAGGAGDTQYF. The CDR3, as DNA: TGTGCCAGCAGCCCAGCGGGCGGGGCTGGGGATACGCAGTATTTT. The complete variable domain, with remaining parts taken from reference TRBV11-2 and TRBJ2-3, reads EAGVAQSPRYKIIEKRQSVAFWCNPISGHATLYWYQQILGQGPKLLIQFQNNGVVDDSQLPKDRFSAERLKGVDSTLKIQPAKLEDSAVYLCASSPAGGAGDTQYFGPGTRLTVL.

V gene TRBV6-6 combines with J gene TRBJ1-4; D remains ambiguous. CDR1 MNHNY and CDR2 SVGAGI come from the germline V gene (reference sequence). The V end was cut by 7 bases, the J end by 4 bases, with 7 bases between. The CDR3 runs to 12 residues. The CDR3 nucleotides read TGTGCCAGCAATTCAAATAATGAAAAACTGTTTTTT. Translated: CASNSNNEKLFF.

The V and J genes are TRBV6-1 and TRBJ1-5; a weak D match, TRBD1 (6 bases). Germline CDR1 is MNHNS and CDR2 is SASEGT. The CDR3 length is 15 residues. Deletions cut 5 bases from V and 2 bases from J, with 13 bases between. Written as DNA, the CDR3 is TGTGCCAGCAGTTCCGTTTCAGGGGGCAATCAGCCCCAGCATTTT. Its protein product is CASSSVSGGNQPQHF.

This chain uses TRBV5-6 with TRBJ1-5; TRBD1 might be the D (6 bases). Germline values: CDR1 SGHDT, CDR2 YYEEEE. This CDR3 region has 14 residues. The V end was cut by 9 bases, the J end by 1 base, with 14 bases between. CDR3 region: CAINRETSNQPQHF. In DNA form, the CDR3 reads TGTGCCATCAACAGGGAAACGAGCAATCAGCCCCAGCATTTT. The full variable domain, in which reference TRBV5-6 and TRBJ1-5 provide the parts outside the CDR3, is DAGVTQSPTHLIKTRGQQVTLRCSPKSGHDTVSWYQQALGQGPQFIFQYYEEEERQRGNFPDRFSGHQFPNYSSELNVNALLLGDSALYLCAINRETSNQPQHFGDGTRLSIL.